The present TCR beta chain was sequenced within a study of T cells in Graves' hyperthyroidism and ophthalmopathy. Amplified regions were TCR beta CDR3 sequences from RNA transcripts. HTBI primers were used for first-round RT-PCR of the TCR CDR3. TCRdb ran MiXCR on the multiplex PCR reads and lists one entry per CDR3 protein. The sample yields hundreds of thousands of distinct CDR3 sequences, around 25% seen once. With 3 bases removed from V and 5 bases from J, the gap between germline ends came to 16 bases. The germline CDR1 and CDR2 sequences are SGHTA and FQGTGA. CDR3 length: 15 residues. The sample consisted of blood. This sequence was found in a woman aged 40 to 49 with Graves' ophthalmopathy. The V gene is TRBV7-3, the J gene TRBJ2-5; tentative D call: TRBD1 (5 bases). CDR3 sequence: CASSLAGLSEETQYF. In nucleotides, the CDR3 is TGTGCCAGCAGCTTGGCAGGGCTCTCAGAGGAGACCCAGTACTTC.